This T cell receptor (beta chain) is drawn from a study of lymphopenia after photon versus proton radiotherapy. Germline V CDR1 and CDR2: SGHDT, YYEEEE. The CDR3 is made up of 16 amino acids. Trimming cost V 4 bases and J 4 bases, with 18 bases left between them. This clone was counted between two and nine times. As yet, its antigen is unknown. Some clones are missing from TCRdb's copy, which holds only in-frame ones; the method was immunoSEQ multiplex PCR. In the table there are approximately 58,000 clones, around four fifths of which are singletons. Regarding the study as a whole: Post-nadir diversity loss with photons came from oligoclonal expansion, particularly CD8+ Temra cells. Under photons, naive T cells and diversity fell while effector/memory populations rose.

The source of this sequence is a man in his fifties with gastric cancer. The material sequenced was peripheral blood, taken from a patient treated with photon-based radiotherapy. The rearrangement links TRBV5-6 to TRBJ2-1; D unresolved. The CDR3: CASSPTGSNLYNEQFF. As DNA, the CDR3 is TGTGCCAGCAGCCCCACCGGGTCCAACCTTTACAATGAGCAGTTCTTC.